Reported below is one T cell receptor beta chain. Antigen unknown. TCRdb re-called the 5' RACE reads with MiXCR, one entry per CDR3 protein. The table shows hundreds of thousands of distinct CDR3 sequences, with 15% to 20% occurring only once. The source of the sample is a study of identical twins. Study results and limitations: For cord blood, abundant beta clonotypes had fewer insertions, unlike memory repertoires, which showed none. Part of the zero-insertion signal could reflect confounding by invariant MAIT and iNKT cells.

V was trimmed by 4 bases and J by 8 bases, leaving 24 bases between them. The CDR3 spans 17 residues. Germline-derived CDR1 and CDR2 are MNHNS and SASEGT. In addition, the sample was reused for a study of T cells expressing NK-cell markers.

The V gene is TRBV6-1, the J gene TRBJ2-1; D is possibly TRBD2 (6 bases). This TCR derives from a woman aged 18 to 35 in good health. Sequencing input: PBMCs. The CDR3 reads CASSAISGASGYYEQFF. DNA of the CDR3: TGTGCCAGCAGTGCCATTTCGGGAGCGAGCGGGTATTATGAGCAGTTCTTC.